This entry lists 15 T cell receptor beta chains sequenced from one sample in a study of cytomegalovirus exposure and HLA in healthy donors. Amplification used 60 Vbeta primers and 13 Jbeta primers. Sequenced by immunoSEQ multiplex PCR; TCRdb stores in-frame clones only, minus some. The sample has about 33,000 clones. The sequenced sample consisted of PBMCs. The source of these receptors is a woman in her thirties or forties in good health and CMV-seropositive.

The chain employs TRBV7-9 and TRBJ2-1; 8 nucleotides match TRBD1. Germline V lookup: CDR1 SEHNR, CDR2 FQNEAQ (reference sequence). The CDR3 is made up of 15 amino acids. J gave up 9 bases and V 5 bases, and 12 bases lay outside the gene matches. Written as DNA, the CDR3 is TGTGCCAGCAGCCCCTCCGGGACAGGTTCTGGTGAGCAGTTCTTC. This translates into CASSPSGTGSGEQFF. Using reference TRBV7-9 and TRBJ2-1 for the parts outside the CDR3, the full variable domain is DTGVSQNPRHKITKRGQNVTFRCDPISEHNRLYWYRQTLGQGPEFLTYFQNEAQLEKSRLLSDRFSAERPKGSFSTLEIQRTEQGDSAMYLCASSPSGTGSGEQFFGPGTRLTVL.

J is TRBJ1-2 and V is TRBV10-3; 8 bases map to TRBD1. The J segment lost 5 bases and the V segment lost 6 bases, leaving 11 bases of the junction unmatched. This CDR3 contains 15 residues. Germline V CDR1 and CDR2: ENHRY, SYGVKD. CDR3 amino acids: CAIRYGTGEFYGYTF. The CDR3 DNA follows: TGTGCCATCAGATACGGGACAGGAGAGTTTTATGGCTACACCTTC.

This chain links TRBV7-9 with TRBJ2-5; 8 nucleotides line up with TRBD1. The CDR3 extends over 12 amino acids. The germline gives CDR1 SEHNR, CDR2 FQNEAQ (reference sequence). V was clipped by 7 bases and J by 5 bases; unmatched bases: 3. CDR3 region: CASTGQAETQYF. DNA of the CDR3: TGTGCCAGCACGGGACAGGCCGAGACCCAGTACTTC. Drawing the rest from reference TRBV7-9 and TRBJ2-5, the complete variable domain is DTGVSQNPRHKITKRGQNVTFRCDPISEHNRLYWYRQTLGQGPEFLTYFQNEAQLEKSRLLSDRFSAERPKGSFSTLEIQRTEQGDSAMYLCASTGQAETQYFGPGTRLLVL.

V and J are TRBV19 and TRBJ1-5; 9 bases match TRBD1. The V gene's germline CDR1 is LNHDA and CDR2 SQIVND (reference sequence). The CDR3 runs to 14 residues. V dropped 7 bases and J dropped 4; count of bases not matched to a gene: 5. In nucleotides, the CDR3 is TGTGCCAGTATAGGGGACAGGGCAAATCAGCCCCAGCATTTT. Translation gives CASIGDRANQPQHF.

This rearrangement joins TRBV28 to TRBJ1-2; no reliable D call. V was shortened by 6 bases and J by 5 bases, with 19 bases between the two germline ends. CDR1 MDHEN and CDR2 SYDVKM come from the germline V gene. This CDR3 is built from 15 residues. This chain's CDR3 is CASSKNPVRGYGYTF. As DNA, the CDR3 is TGTGCCAGCAGCAAAAATCCCGTAAGAGGGTATGGCTACACCTTC.

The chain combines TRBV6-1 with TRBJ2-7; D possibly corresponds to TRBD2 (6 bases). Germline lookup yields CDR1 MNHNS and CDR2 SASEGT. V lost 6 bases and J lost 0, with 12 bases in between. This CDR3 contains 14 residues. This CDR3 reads CASRATAGSYEQYF. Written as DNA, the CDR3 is TGTGCCAGCAGGGCTACAGCGGGCTCCTACGAGCAGTACTTC.

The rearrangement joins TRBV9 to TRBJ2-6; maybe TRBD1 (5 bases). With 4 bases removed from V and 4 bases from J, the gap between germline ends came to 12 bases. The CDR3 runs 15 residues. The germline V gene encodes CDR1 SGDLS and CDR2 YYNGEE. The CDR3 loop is CASSRQGPGANVLTF. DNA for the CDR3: TGTGCCAGCAGCCGCCAGGGCCCGGGGGCCAACGTCCTGACTTTC. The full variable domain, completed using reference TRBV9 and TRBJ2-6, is DSGVTQTPKHLITATGQRVTLRCSPRSGDLSVYWYQQSLDQGLQFLIQYYNGEERAKGNILERFSAQQFPDLHSELNLSSLELGDSALYFCASSRQGPGANVLTFGAGSRLTVL.

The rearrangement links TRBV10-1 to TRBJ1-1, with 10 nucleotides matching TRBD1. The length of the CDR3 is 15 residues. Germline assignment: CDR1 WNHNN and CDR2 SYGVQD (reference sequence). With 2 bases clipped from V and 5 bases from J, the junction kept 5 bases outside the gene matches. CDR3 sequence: CASSEGQGVWTEAFF. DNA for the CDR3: TGCGCCAGCAGTGAGGGACAGGGGGTATGGACTGAAGCTTTCTTT.

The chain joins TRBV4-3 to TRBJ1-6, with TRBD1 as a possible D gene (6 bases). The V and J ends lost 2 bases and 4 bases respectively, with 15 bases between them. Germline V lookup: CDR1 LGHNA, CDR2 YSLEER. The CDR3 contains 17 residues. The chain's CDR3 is CASSQKGGQQYNSPLHF. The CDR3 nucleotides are TGCGCCAGCAGCCAAAAGGGGGGGCAACAGTATAATTCACCCCTCCACTTT.

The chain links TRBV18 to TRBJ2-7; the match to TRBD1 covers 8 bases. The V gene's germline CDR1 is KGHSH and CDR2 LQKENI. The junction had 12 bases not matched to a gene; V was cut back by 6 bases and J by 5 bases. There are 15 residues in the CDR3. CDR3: CASSWNPTGDHEQYF. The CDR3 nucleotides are TGTGCCAGCTCTTGGAACCCGACAGGGGACCACGAGCAGTACTTC.

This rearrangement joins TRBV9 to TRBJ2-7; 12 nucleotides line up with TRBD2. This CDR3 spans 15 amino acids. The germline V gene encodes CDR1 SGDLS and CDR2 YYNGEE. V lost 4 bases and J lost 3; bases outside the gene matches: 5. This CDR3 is CASSPRTSGNYEQYF. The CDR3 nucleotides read TGTGCCAGCAGCCCTCGGACTAGCGGGAACTACGAGCAGTACTTC.

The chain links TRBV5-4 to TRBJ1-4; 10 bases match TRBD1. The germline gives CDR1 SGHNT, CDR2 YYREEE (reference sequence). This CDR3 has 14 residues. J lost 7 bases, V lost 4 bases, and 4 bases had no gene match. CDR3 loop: CASSRDRGSEKLFF. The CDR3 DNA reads TGTGCCAGCAGCCGGGACAGGGGTAGTGAAAAACTGTTTTTT. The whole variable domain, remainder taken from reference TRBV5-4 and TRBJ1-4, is ETGVTQSPTHLIKTRGQQVTLRCSSQSGHNTVSWYQQALGQGPQFIFQYYREEENGRGNFPPRFSGLQFPNYSSELNVNALELDDSALYLCASSRDRGSEKLFFGSGTQLSVL.

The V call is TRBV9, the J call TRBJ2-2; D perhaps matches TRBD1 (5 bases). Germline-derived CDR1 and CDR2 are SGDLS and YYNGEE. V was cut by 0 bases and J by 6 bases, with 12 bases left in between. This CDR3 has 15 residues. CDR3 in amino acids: CASSVAAGPAGELFF. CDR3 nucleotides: TGTGCCAGCAGCGTAGCAGCAGGGCCCGCCGGGGAGCTGTTTTTT.

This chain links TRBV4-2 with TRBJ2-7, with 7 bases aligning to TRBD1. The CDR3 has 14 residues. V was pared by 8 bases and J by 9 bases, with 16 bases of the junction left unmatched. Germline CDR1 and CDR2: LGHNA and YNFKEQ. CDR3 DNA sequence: TGTGCCAGCGGCGCCACGACCGGGACAGAGACGCAGTACTTC. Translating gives CASGATTGTETQYF.

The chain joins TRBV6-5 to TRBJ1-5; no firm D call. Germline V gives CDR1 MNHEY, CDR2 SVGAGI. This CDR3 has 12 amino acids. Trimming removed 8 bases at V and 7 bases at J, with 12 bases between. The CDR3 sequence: CASHSGSQPQHF. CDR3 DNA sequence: TGTGCCAGCCACTCCGGGTCCCAGCCCCAGCATTTT.